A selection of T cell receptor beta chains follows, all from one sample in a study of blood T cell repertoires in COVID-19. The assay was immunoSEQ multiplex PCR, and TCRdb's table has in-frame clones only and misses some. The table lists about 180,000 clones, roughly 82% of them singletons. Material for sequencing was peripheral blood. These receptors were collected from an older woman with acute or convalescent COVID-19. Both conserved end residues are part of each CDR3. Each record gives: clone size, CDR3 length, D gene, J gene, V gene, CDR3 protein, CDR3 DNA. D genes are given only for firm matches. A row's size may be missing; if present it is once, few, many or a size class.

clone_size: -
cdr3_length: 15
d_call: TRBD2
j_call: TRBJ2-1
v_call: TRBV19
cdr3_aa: CASSTLAGTHNEQFF
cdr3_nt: TGTGCCAGTAGTACTCTAGCGGGGACACACAATGAGCAGTTCTTC

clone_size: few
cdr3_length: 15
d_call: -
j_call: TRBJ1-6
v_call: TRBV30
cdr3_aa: CAWSVRGTYNSPLHF
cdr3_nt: TGTGCCTGGAGTGTACGGGGGACTTATAATTCACCCCTCCACTTT

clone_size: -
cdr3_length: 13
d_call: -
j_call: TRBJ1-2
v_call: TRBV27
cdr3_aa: CASSLGPQYGYTF
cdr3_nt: TGTGCCAGCAGTTTGGGCCCTCAGTATGGCTACACCTTC

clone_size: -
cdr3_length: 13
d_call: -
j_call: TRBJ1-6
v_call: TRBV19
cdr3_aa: CASSQGVGSPLHF
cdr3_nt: TGTGCCAGTAGTCAAGGAGTCGGTTCACCCCTCCACTTT

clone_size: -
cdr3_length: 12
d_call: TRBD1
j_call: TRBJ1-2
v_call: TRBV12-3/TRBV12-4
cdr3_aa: CASRRTGYGYTF
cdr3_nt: TGTGCCAGCAGAAGGACAGGCTATGGCTACACCTTC

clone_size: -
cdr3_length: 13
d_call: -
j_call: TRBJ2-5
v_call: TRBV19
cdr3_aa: CASSSTSQETQYF
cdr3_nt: TGTGCCAGTAGTTCCACTAGTCAAGAGACCCAGTACTTC

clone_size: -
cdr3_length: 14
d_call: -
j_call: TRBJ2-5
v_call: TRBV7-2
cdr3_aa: CASSLGARRETQYF
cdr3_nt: TGTGCCAGCAGCTTAGGTGCTAGAAGGGAGACCCAGTACTTC

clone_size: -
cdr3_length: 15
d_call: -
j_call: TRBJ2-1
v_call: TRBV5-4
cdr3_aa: CASTTETGPGGEQFF
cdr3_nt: TGTGCCAGCACCACAGAAACCGGACCCGGGGGTGAGCAGTTCTTC

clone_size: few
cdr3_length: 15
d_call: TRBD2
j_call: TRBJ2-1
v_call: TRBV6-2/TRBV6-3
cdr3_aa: CASSYPSGRVNEQFF
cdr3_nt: TGTGCCAGCAGTTATCCTAGCGGGAGAGTCAATGAGCAGTTCTTC

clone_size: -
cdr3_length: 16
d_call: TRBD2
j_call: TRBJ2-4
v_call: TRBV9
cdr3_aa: CASSVGPTSGGNIQYF
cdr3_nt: TGTGCCAGCAGCGTAGGGCCGACTAGCGGGGGTAACATTCAGTACTTC

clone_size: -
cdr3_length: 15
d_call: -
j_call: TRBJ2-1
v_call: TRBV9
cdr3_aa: CASSHSPDTYNEQFF
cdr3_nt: TGTGCCAGCAGCCATTCTCCGGACACATACAATGAGCAGTTCTTC

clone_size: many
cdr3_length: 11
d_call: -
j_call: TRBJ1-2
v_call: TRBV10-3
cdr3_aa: CAISGTVGYTF
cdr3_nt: TGTGCCATCAGTGGAACGGTTGGCTACACCTTC

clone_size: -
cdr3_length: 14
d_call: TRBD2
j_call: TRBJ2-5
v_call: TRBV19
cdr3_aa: CASSTGTRSETQYF
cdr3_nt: TGTGCCAGTAGTACCGGGACTAGGAGCGAGACCCAGTACTTC